Listed below are T cell receptor beta chains from one sample, sequenced in a study of T-cell memory formation after mild COVID-19. In TCRdb, the 5' RACE reads were re-called with MiXCR into one record per CDR3 protein. The sample contains more than 400,000 distinct CDR3 sequences, 18% of which appear only once. The sample taken for sequencing was PBMCs or a T cell subset sorted from them (not recorded which). The source of these receptors is an adult woman who had mild COVID-19 (a few samples of this study predate the infection). Cell type and time point are not known. The CDR3 runs from the conserved cysteine through the conserved F or W. Each record gives: V gene, clone size, J gene, D gene, CDR3 DNA, CDR3 protein. A D gene is named only where the DNA matches it firmly. Not all rows give a size; the values are once, few, many and, for expanded clones, a class.

TRBV27	NA	TRBJ1-5	TRBD1	TGTGCCAGCAGACGGACAGGGGGTCAGCCCCAGCATTTT	CASRRTGGQPQHF
TRBV30	NA	TRBJ1-2	NA	TGTGCCTGGAGTGTAGGAGGGACTAACTATGGCTACACCTTC	CAWSVGGTNYGYTF
TRBV5-1	NA	TRBJ1-5	NA	TGCGCCAGCAGCGCGTCAGGGGATCAGCCCCAGCATTTT	CASSASGDQPQHF
TRBV6-2/TRBV6-3	few	TRBJ2-1	NA	TGTGCCAGCAGTTACGCCTTTAATGAGCAGTTCTTC	CASSYAFNEQFF
TRBV27	many	TRBJ2-3	NA	TGTGCCAGCAGTTTATACTTCACAGATACGCAGTATTTT	CASSLYFTDTQYF
TRBV24-1	few	TRBJ2-1	NA	TGTGCCACCAGTGATTTGGGGGTTAGCTCCTACAATGAGCAGTTCTTC	CATSDLGVSSYNEQFF
TRBV11-2	NA	TRBJ1-2	NA	TGTGCCAGCAGCTTAAGCTATCCGAACGGCCACTACACCTTC	CASSLSYPNGHYTF
TRBV6-5	few	TRBJ1-2	NA	TGTGCCACTGGACAGCCCTGGGACTATGGCTACACCTTC	CATGQPWDYGYTF
TRBV6-2/TRBV6-3	few	TRBJ2-1	TRBD1	TGTGCCAGCAGAGAGAGACAGGGGGCAGTTTCCTACAATGAGCAGTTCTTC	CASRERQGAVSYNEQFF
TRBV27	few	TRBJ1-2	NA	TGTGCCAGCAGTTTAAGGTCGTTTGGCGGCTACACCTTC	CASSLRSFGGYTF
TRBV20-1	many	TRBJ1-4	NA	TGCAGTGCTAGGAGTCTTAATGAAAAACTGTTTTTT	CSARSLNEKLFF
TRBV12-3/TRBV12-4	few	TRBJ2-3	NA	TGTGCCAGCAGTTTGGGGGCCCGGACACTTCCTAGCACAGATACGCAGTATTTT	CASSLGARTLPSTDTQYF
TRBV4-1	NA	TRBJ1-5	NA	TGCGCCAGCAGCCAAGATTCGGACAGTTATCAGCCCCAGCATTTT	CASSQDSDSYQPQHF
TRBV24-1	NA	TRBJ2-2	TRBD2	TGTGCCAGCGAAGCGGGAGCGGTCACCGGGGAGCTGTTTTTT	CASEAGAVTGELFF
TRBV10-3	few	TRBJ2-5	TRBD2	TGTGCCGTACATTCGGGACTAGCCGGAGAGACCCAGTACTTC	CAVHSGLAGETQYF
TRBV20-1	NA	TRBJ2-7	NA	TGCAGTGCTAGAGAATGGACTCACCGGGAGCAGTACTTC	CSAREWTHREQYF
TRBV29-1	NA	TRBJ1-1	NA	TGCAGCGTTGAAGATTTGGAGGGTCGGAACACTGAAGCTTTCTTT	CSVEDLEGRNTEAFF
TRBV24-1	few	TRBJ2-4	TRBD1	TGTGCCACCAGTGGAACAGGGGTAGCCAAAAACATTCAGTACTTC	CATSGTGVAKNIQYF
TRBV12-3/TRBV12-4	few	TRBJ2-7	NA	TGTGCCAGCAGTTTCGAGGAATTCTACGAGCAGTACTTC	CASSFEEFYEQYF
TRBV6-6	few	TRBJ1-2	TRBD1	TGTGCCAGCAGCCCTCCGACAGGGACAGGCTACACCTTC	CASSPPTGTGYTF
TRBV3-1	NA	TRBJ2-7	NA	TGTGCCAGCAGCCAACACGGGACGGTGGATGGCTACGAGCAGTACTTC	CASSQHGTVDGYEQYF
TRBV11-1	NA	TRBJ2-1	NA	TGTGCCAGCAGCTTAGCGCCCAGACTCCCGAATGAGCAGTTCTTC	CASSLAPRLPNEQFF
TRBV20-1	NA	TRBJ1-4	NA	TGCAGTGCTAGTTTAGGGGTTTTGAGTGAAAAACTGTTTTTT	CSASLGVLSEKLFF
TRBV4-1	many	TRBJ1-5	NA	TGCGCCAGCAGCCGTCCTACAGGGAGGAACAATCAGCCCCAGCATTTT	CASSRPTGRNNQPQHF
TRBV4-2	NA	TRBJ1-1	TRBD1	TGTGCCAGCAGCCAAGAGGGCAGGGGGGGGGAAGCTTTCTTT	CASSQEGRGGEAFF
TRBV6-5	NA	TRBJ2-7	NA	TGTGCCAGCAGTTTGCTAAGAAACTACGAGCAGTACTTC	CASSLLRNYEQYF
TRBV14	NA	TRBJ2-3	NA	TGTGCCAGCAGCCAGCTGGACTTTACAGATACGCAGTATTTT	CASSQLDFTDTQYF
TRBV12-3/TRBV12-4	few	TRBJ1-1	NA	TGTGCCAGCAGCAAGGCGCTAGGGGTGAACACTGAAGCTTTCTTT	CASSKALGVNTEAFF
TRBV7-6	few	TRBJ1-4	NA	TGTGCCAGCAGACCGATTAGGGACGGTCTTAATGAAAAACTGTTTTTT	CASRPIRDGLNEKLFF
TRBV12-3/TRBV12-4	few	TRBJ1-5	NA	TGTGCCAGCAGGGGACCTTTTAGCAATCAGCCCCAGCATTTT	CASRGPFSNQPQHF
TRBV3-1	many	TRBJ1-5	NA	TGTGCCAGCAGCCAAGATCGCCCGGGGCGAATTGGGCGCAATCAGCCCCAGCATTTT	CASSQDRPGRIGRNQPQHF
TRBV3-1	NA	TRBJ2-5	NA	TGTGCCAGCAGCCAGGCCCAGATGGGGGAGACCCAGTACTTC	CASSQAQMGETQYF
TRBV20-1	NA	TRBJ2-7	TRBD2	TGCAGTGCTAGGCCCGAGGGTGCGGGAGTCCTCTCCTACGAGCAGTACTTC	CSARPEGAGVLSYEQYF
TRBV7-9	NA	TRBJ2-5	TRBD2	TGTGCCAGCGGGACTAGCGGGGGCCAAGAGACCCAGTACTTC	CASGTSGGQETQYF
TRBV7-3	many	TRBJ1-1	NA	TGTGCCACTAGCGGTTGGGCAACTAACACTGAAGCTTTCTTT	CATSGWATNTEAFF